This TCR beta chain stems from a study of cytomegalovirus exposure and HLA in healthy donors. Turning to the study itself: Genotyping showed approximately 81% of about 370 donors falling in the Caucasian-associated ancestry cluster.

Whole-study results and caveats: Later analysis demonstrated an association between a missense DCLRE1C variant and TCR beta V- and J-gene trimming. In an earlier analysis, most TCR beta V segments were productive about 87% or about 30% of the time. Upon later analysis, HLA-associated TCR beta chains proved more clonally expanded than other, equally common chains.

The CDR3 extends over 10 amino acids. The germline V gene encodes CDR1 LNHDA and CDR2 SQIVND (reference sequence). The PCR contained 60 Vbeta and 13 Jbeta primers. Profiled with immunoSEQ multiplex PCR; TCRdb holds only in-frame clones, not every one. Here the sample spans about 190,000 clones, approximately 82% being singletons. Comments on this clone: Its antigen is as yet unknown.

The sequence derives from a young woman in good health and CMV-seropositive. V and J are TRBV19 and TRBJ2-3; D perhaps matches TRBD2 (5 bases). Source material: PBMCs. Here the CDR3 reads CARGTDTQYF. The CDR3 region has the DNA TGTGCGCGGGGCACAGATACGCAGTATTTT.